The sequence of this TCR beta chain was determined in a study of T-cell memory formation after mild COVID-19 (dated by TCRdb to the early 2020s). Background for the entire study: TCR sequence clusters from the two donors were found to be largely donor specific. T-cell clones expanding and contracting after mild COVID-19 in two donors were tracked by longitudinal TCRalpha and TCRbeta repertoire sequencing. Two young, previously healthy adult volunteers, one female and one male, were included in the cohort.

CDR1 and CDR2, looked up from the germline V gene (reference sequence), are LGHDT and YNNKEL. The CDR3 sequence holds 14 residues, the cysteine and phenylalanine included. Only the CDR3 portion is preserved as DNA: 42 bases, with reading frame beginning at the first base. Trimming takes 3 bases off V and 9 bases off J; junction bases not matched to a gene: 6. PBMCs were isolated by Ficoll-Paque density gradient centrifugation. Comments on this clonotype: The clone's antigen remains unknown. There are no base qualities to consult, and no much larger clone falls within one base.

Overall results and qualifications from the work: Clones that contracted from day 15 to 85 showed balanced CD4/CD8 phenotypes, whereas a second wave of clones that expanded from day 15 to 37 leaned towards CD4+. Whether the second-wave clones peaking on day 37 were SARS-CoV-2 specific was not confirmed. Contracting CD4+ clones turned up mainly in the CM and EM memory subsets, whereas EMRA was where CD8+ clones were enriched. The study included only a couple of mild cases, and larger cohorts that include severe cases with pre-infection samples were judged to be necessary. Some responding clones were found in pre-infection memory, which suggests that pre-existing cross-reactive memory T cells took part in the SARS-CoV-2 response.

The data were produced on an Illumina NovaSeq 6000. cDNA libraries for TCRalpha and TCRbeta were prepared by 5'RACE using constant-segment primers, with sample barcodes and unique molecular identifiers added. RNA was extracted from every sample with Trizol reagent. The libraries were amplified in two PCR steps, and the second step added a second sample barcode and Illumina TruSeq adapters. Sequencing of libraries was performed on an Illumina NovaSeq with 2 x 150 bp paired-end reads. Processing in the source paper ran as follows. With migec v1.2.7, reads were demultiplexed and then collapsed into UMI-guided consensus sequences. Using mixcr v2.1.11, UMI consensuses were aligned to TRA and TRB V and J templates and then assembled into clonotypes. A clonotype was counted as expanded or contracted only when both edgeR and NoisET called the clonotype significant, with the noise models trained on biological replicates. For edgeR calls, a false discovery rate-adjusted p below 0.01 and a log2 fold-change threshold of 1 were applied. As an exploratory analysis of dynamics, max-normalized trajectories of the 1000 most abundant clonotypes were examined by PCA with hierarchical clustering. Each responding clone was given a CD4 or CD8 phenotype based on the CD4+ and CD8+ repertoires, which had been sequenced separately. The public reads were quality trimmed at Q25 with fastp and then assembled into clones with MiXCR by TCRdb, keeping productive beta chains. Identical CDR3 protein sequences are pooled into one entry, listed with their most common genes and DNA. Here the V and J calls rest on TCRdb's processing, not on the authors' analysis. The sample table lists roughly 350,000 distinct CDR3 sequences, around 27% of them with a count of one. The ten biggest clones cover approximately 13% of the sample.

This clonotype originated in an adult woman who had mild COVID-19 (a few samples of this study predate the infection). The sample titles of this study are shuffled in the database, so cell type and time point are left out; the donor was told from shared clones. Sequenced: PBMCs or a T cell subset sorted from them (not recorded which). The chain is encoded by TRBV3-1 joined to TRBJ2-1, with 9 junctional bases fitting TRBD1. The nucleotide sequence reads TGTGCCAGCAGCCAGATTACAGGGGGCGGTGAGCAGTTCTTC. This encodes CASSQITGGGEQFF.